Listed below are T cell receptor beta chains from one sample, sequenced in a study of blood T cells in healthy people across ages. TCRdb analysed the 5' RACE reads with MiXCR anew, one entry per CDR3 protein. The profile covers 780,000 or so distinct CDR3 sequences, with around half appearing a single time and around 40% taken by the ten largest. Source material: blood. All receptors come from a man at least 80 years old in good health. The CDR3 runs from the conserved cysteine through the conserved F or W. The order of the fields is CDR3 protein, CDR3 DNA, V gene, D gene, J gene, clone size. D genes are given only for firm matches. Only some rows state a clone size, as once, few, many or a class for expanded clones.

CDR3aa: CSAAPDPGGKLFF
CDR3nt: TGCAGTGCTGCCCCGGACCCGGGGGGAAAACTGTTTTTT
v_gene: TRBV20-1
d_gene: -
j_gene: TRBJ1-4
abundance: -

CDR3aa: CASSLDVGEQYF
CDR3nt: TGTGCCAGCAGCTTAGACGTAGGCGAGCAGTACTTC
v_gene: TRBV7-2
d_gene: -
j_gene: TRBJ2-7
abundance: -

CDR3aa: CSASPVEQGGQPQHF
CDR3nt: TGCAGTGCTAGCCCAGTGGAACAGGGCGGCCAGCCCCAGCATTTT
v_gene: TRBV20-1
d_gene: -
j_gene: TRBJ1-5
abundance: -

CDR3aa: CASSQTQGSNIQYF
CDR3nt: TGTGCCAGCAGTCAGACTCAGGGGTCAAACATTCAGTACTTC
v_gene: TRBV6-5
d_gene: -
j_gene: TRBJ2-4
abundance: -

CDR3aa: CASSTRTSGFNEQFF
CDR3nt: TGTGCCAGCAGCACCCGGACTAGCGGGTTCAATGAGCAGTTCTTC
v_gene: TRBV7-6
d_gene: TRBD2
j_gene: TRBJ2-1
abundance: once

CDR3aa: CSVAGGKGEKLFF
CDR3nt: TGCAGCGTCGCAGGGGGCAAGGGTGAAAAACTGTTTTTT
v_gene: TRBV29-1
d_gene: TRBD1
j_gene: TRBJ1-4
abundance: few

CDR3aa: CASSSGTSGRGGPYNEQFF
CDR3nt: TGTGCCAGCAGTTCCGGGACTAGCGGGAGAGGGGGTCCCTACAATGAGCAGTTCTTC
v_gene: TRBV27
d_gene: TRBD2
j_gene: TRBJ2-1
abundance: once

CDR3aa: CRATRGQNIQYF
CDR3nt: TGCAGGGCTACACGGGGGCAAAACATTCAGTACTTC
v_gene: TRBV20-1
d_gene: -
j_gene: TRBJ2-4
abundance: -

CDR3aa: CASTRDRVLGGYTF
CDR3nt: TGTGCCAGCACCCGGGACAGGGTCCTCGGTGGCTACACCTTC
v_gene: TRBV5-5
d_gene: TRBD1
j_gene: TRBJ1-2
abundance: -

CDR3aa: CASSLDPGSVYTF
CDR3nt: TGCGCCAGCAGCTTGGATCCGGGGAGTGTCTACACCTTC
v_gene: TRBV5-1
d_gene: -
j_gene: TRBJ1-2
abundance: -

CDR3aa: CASSQAGVEQFF
CDR3nt: TGTGCCAGCAGCCAGGCGGGAGTCGAGCAGTTCTTC
v_gene: TRBV3-1
d_gene: TRBD2
j_gene: TRBJ2-1
abundance: -

CDR3aa: CSAAGVREQFF
CDR3nt: TGCAGTGCTGCGGGAGTTCGTGAGCAGTTCTTC
v_gene: TRBV20-1
d_gene: TRBD2
j_gene: TRBJ2-1
abundance: many

CDR3aa: CASSLAGGSTYEQYF
CDR3nt: TGTGCCAGCAGCTTAGCTGGCGGGAGTACCTACGAGCAGTACTTC
v_gene: TRBV7-2
d_gene: TRBD2
j_gene: TRBJ2-7
abundance: -

CDR3aa: CASSPGPLLNTEAFF
CDR3nt: TGTGCCAGCAGCCCCGGACCCCTACTGAACACTGAAGCTTTCTTT
v_gene: TRBV3-1
d_gene: -
j_gene: TRBJ1-1
abundance: few

CDR3aa: CASSPTLLAPLPNEQFF
CDR3nt: TGTGCCAGCTCACCAACGCTACTAGCACCGCTGCCTAATGAGCAGTTCTTC
v_gene: TRBV18
d_gene: -
j_gene: TRBJ2-1
abundance: -

CDR3aa: CSARDTGPAPLSTYEQYF
CDR3nt: TGCAGTGCTAGAGATACAGGGCCGGCGCCTTTATCAACCTACGAGCAGTACTTC
v_gene: TRBV20-1
d_gene: -
j_gene: TRBJ2-7
abundance: -

CDR3aa: CASSEGTGPEQFF
CDR3nt: TGTGCCAGCAGTGAAGGTACCGGGCCCGAGCAGTTCTTC
v_gene: TRBV6-1
d_gene: -
j_gene: TRBJ2-1
abundance: -

CDR3aa: CASSQNSGEPYNEQYF
CDR3nt: TGCGCCAGCAGCCAAAATAGCGGGGAACCCTACAATGAGCAGTACTTC
v_gene: TRBV4-1
d_gene: TRBD2
j_gene: TRBJ2-7
abundance: -

CDR3aa: CATSEPGTGGGYTF
CDR3nt: TGTGCCACCAGTGAGCCCGGGACAGGGGGCGGCTACACCTTC
v_gene: TRBV24-1
d_gene: TRBD1
j_gene: TRBJ1-2
abundance: -

CDR3aa: CASSYQGQGMVADTQYF
CDR3nt: TGTGCCAGCAGTTACCAAGGACAGGGGATGGTGGCAGATACGCAGTATTTT
v_gene: TRBV6-2/TRBV6-3
d_gene: TRBD1
j_gene: TRBJ2-3
abundance: -

CDR3aa: CATSGVLAGGRNEQYF
CDR3nt: TGTGCCACCAGTGGGGTGTTAGCGGGAGGCCGCAATGAGCAGTACTTC
v_gene: TRBV24-1
d_gene: TRBD2
j_gene: TRBJ2-7
abundance: few

CDR3aa: CASSPYDTSTDTQYF
CDR3nt: TGTGCCAGCAGCCCCTATGACACCAGCACAGATACGCAGTATTTT
v_gene: TRBV7-8
d_gene: -
j_gene: TRBJ2-3
abundance: -

CDR3aa: CASSLEGSGQETQYF
CDR3nt: TGCGCCAGCAGCTTGGAAGGGTCAGGGCAAGAGACCCAGTACTTC
v_gene: TRBV5-1
d_gene: -
j_gene: TRBJ2-5
abundance: -

CDR3aa: CASSGLESEENYGYTF
CDR3nt: TGTGCCAGCAGCGGTTTGGAATCGGAGGAAAACTATGGCTACACCTTC
v_gene: TRBV6-5
d_gene: -
j_gene: TRBJ1-2
abundance: -

CDR3aa: CASSPSMGETEAFF
CDR3nt: TGTGCCAGCAGCCCAAGTATGGGGGAGACTGAAGCTTTCTTT
v_gene: TRBV9
d_gene: -
j_gene: TRBJ1-1
abundance: -

CDR3aa: CASSVGRGGEQFF
CDR3nt: TGTGCCAGCAGCGTAGGTAGGGGGGGTGAGCAGTTCTTC
v_gene: TRBV9
d_gene: -
j_gene: TRBJ2-1
abundance: -

CDR3aa: CASGYRDREYF
CDR3nt: TGTGCTAGTGGTTACCGGGACAGGGAGTATTTT
v_gene: TRBV12-5
d_gene: TRBD1
j_gene: TRBJ2-3
abundance: -

CDR3aa: CASSRSGAKNIQYF
CDR3nt: TGTGCCAGCAGCCGCAGCGGGGCCAAAAACATTCAGTACTTC
v_gene: TRBV3-1
d_gene: -
j_gene: TRBJ2-4
abundance: -

CDR3aa: CASSILAGGPQEQFF
CDR3nt: TGTGCCAGCAGTATACTAGCGGGAGGGCCTCAGGAGCAGTTCTTC
v_gene: TRBV12-3/TRBV12-4
d_gene: TRBD2
j_gene: TRBJ2-1
abundance: -

CDR3aa: CASSPRGVGPDTQYF
CDR3nt: TGCGCCAGCAGCCCTCGGGGGGTGGGCCCAGATACGCAGTATTTT
v_gene: TRBV5-1
d_gene: TRBD2
j_gene: TRBJ2-3
abundance: -

CDR3aa: CASSSGGAYNEQYF
CDR3nt: TGCGCCAGCAGCTCAGGGGGAGCTTACAATGAGCAGTACTTC
v_gene: TRBV5-1
d_gene: TRBD1
j_gene: TRBJ2-7
abundance: -

CDR3aa: CASSLSAGSSYEQYF
CDR3nt: TGTGCCAGCAGCTTATCCGCGGGGAGCTCCTACGAGCAGTACTTC
v_gene: TRBV5-1
d_gene: -
j_gene: TRBJ2-7
abundance: few

CDR3aa: CASSSWREEGETQYF
CDR3nt: TGTGCCAGCAGTTCGTGGCGGGAGGAAGGAGAGACCCAGTACTTC
v_gene: TRBV27
d_gene: TRBD2
j_gene: TRBJ2-5
abundance: few

CDR3aa: CATSRGGLAGAEEQFF
CDR3nt: TGTGCCACCAGCAGAGGAGGGCTAGCGGGAGCGGAGGAGCAGTTCTTC
v_gene: TRBV15
d_gene: TRBD2
j_gene: TRBJ2-1
abundance: many

CDR3aa: CASSSQGARSYNSPLHF
CDR3nt: TGTGCCAGCAGCTCTCAGGGGGCCCGCTCCTATAATTCACCCCTCCACTTT
v_gene: TRBV5-6
d_gene: TRBD1
j_gene: TRBJ1-6
abundance: -

CDR3aa: CASSPPPGLAGEDTGELFF
CDR3nt: TGTGCCAGCAGTCCTCCGCCGGGACTAGCGGGAGAAGATACCGGGGAGCTGTTTTTT
v_gene: TRBV7-6
d_gene: TRBD2
j_gene: TRBJ2-2
abundance: -

CDR3aa: CASSYLGGDGYGYTF
CDR3nt: TGTGCCAGCAGTTACCTAGGGGGCGACGGCTATGGCTACACCTTC
v_gene: TRBV6-5
d_gene: TRBD1
j_gene: TRBJ1-2
abundance: few

CDR3aa: CASSQTGNGSPLHF
CDR3nt: TGTGCCAGCAGCCAAACCGGGAACGGTTCACCCCTCCACTTT
v_gene: TRBV3-1
d_gene: -
j_gene: TRBJ1-6
abundance: -

CDR3aa: CSAAGSSAQETQYF
CDR3nt: TGCAGCGCTGCCGGGTCTAGCGCCCAAGAGACCCAGTACTTC
v_gene: TRBV29-1
d_gene: -
j_gene: TRBJ2-5
abundance: -

CDR3aa: CSVVRGSDEQYF
CDR3nt: TGCAGCGTTGTCAGGGGATCGGACGAGCAGTACTTC
v_gene: TRBV29-1
d_gene: -
j_gene: TRBJ2-7
abundance: -

CDR3aa: CASSPSGEYDYTF
CDR3nt: TGTGCCAGCAGTCCCTCAGGGGAGTATGACTACACCTTC
v_gene: TRBV12-3/TRBV12-4
d_gene: -
j_gene: TRBJ1-2
abundance: -

CDR3aa: CASSASQVPYEQYF
CDR3nt: TGTGCCAGCAGTGCGTCACAGGTTCCCTACGAGCAGTACTTC
v_gene: TRBV2
d_gene: -
j_gene: TRBJ2-7
abundance: once

CDR3aa: CAISDGLSLSYNEQFF
CDR3nt: TGTGCCATCAGCGATGGACTTTCCCTCTCCTACAATGAGCAGTTCTTC
v_gene: TRBV10-3
d_gene: -
j_gene: TRBJ2-1
abundance: -

CDR3aa: CASSLASGIQNLGEQYF
CDR3nt: TGTGCCAGCAGTTTAGCTAGCGGGATACAGAATCTCGGCGAGCAGTACTTC
v_gene: TRBV12-3/TRBV12-4
d_gene: TRBD2
j_gene: TRBJ2-7
abundance: -

CDR3aa: CTSGQLTGYGYTF
CDR3nt: TGTACCAGCGGCCAGCTGACAGGCTATGGCTACACCTTC
v_gene: TRBV14
d_gene: -
j_gene: TRBJ1-2
abundance: -

CDR3aa: CASRPNSGGANVLTF
CDR3nt: TGTGCCAGCAGACCTAATTCTGGGGGGGCCAACGTCCTGACTTTC
v_gene: TRBV27
d_gene: -
j_gene: TRBJ2-6
abundance: few

CDR3aa: CASSFRVAGEKLFF
CDR3nt: TGTGCCAGCAGCTTTCGGGTAGCCGGGGAAAAACTGTTTTTT
v_gene: TRBV7-2
d_gene: -
j_gene: TRBJ1-4
abundance: few

CDR3aa: CASSLNQVSGANVLTF
CDR3nt: TGTGCCAGCAGTTTAAACCAGGTCTCTGGGGCCAACGTCCTGACTTTC
v_gene: TRBV27
d_gene: -
j_gene: TRBJ2-6
abundance: -